What follows is one T cell receptor beta chain and its context. This entry comes from a study of blood T cell repertoires in COVID-19. Study information: Sample material is recorded as cDNA or gDNA derived from T cells, B-cell-depleted T cells, or PBMCs.

Looked up from germline, CDR1 is SGHVS and CDR2 is FQNEAQ. Trimming removed 3 bases from V and 5 bases from J, with 13 bases in between. The CDR3 loop spans 14 amino acids. In the source study's methods: Reference gene primers were amplified, and this amplification served to estimate nucleated cell counts. TCRdb's table, derived via immunoSEQ multiplex PCR, lists solely in-frame clones and lacks some. D and trimming were read from the DNA, whereas the V and J calls and clone size are those reported in that table. The repertoire has around 300,000 clones, 85% to 90% of them found once; the top ten carry roughly 3.9%.

This chain joins TRBV7-8 and TRBJ2-5, with TRBD2 as a possible D gene (7 bases). The sample was peripheral blood. This TCR was sampled from a woman aged 40 to 50 with acute or convalescent COVID-19. CDR3 sequence (DNA): TGTGCCAGCAGCTTCTCCGGGGGGCAGGAGACCCAGTACTTC. Translating gives CASSFSGGQETQYF.